This T cell receptor beta chain was identified in a study of shared clonotypes between healthy human individuals. Germline-derived CDR1 and CDR2 are SGHTA and FQGNSA. Trimming cost V 2 bases and J 7 bases, with 8 bases left between them. This CDR3 is 13 amino acids long. Measured with immunoSEQ multiplex PCR; TCRdb has only the in-frame clones, and not every one. The sample yields 1.6 million or so clones, approximately 96% seen once. Details on this clone: Its antigen is currently unknown.

Free of recent acute infections or vaccinations, the donors were healthy HIV-negative adults. General study points: Incomplete sequencing of sorted subsets was indicated by rarefaction despite large depth.

The sample comprised naive CD4+ T cells sorted from blood. Regarding subset: CD45RA+ positively selected. The receptor was isolated from a man between 25 and 39 years old in good health. V usage is TRBV7-2 and J usage is TRBJ2-2; D ambiguous. In nucleotides, the CDR3 is TGTGCCAGCAGCTTACGTCTGGGCGGGGAGCTGTTTTTT. Translating it yields CASSLRLGGELFF.